This passage covers 12 T cell receptor beta chains from one sample sequenced in a study of T cells in Graves' hyperthyroidism and ophthalmopathy (dated by TCRdb to between 2018 and 2020). The method behind the library was multiplex PCR. For sequencing, an Illumina HiSeq 2000 was employed. The TCR beta CDR3 regions were amplified from RNA transcripts. For the first round of RT-PCR on the TCR CDR3, the HTBI primer set was used together with the Qiagen OneStep RT-PCR kit. TCRdb took the public reads, trimmed them with fastp at Q25, ran MiXCR for clone calling and kept in-frame beta chains. Entries are consolidated by CDR3 protein sequence, retaining the most common genes and DNA. The sample yields about 480,000 distinct CDR3 sequences; approximately 25% were counted once. The top ten clonotypes cover 11% of the sample. The material sequenced was blood. Receptors originate from a woman aged 30 to 39 with Graves' ophthalmopathy.

The chain combines TRBV19 with TRBJ1-5; D is unclear. This CDR3 spans 17 amino acids. V lost 2 bases and J lost 8, with 22 bases in between. The germline gives CDR1 LNHDA, CDR2 SQIVND (reference sequence). Written as DNA, the CDR3 is TGTGCCAGTAGTATACCCGGCAGGCTCTCTGCCCTCAAGCCCCAGCATTTT. Protein product: CASSIPGRLSALKPQHF.

The chain links TRBV7-2 to TRBJ2-7; no definite D call. The CDR3 runs 12 residues. Germline CDR1 is SGHTA and CDR2 is FQGNSA. V dropped 3 bases and J dropped 2 bases, with 5 bases sitting between them. The CDR3 loop reads CASSFPAYEQYF. As DNA, the CDR3 is TGTGCCAGCAGCTTTCCGGCCTACGAGCAGTACTTC.

This clonotype occurred many times. This chain connects TRBV19 to TRBJ2-7; tentatively, D is TRBD2 (6 bases). CDR3 size: 14 residues. Trimming took 8 bases from V and 2 from J, leaving 16 bases between them. Germline V CDR1 and CDR2: LNHDA, SQIVND (reference sequence). CDR3 DNA: TGTGCCAGTTGTTCAACTCTAGCGCCCTACGAGCAGTACTTC. Translated, it gives CASCSTLAPYEQYF.

The chain couples TRBV30 to TRBJ2-7, with 10 bases identical to TRBD2. The CDR3 consists of 13 residues. CDR1 and CDR2 from the germline V gene are GTSNPN and SVGIG (reference sequence). Trimming cost V 7 bases and J 4 bases; bases outside gene matches: 7. CDR3 nucleotides: TGTGCCTATAAAGCGGGAGGGCGGTACGAGCAGTACTTC. It specifies CAYKAGGRYEQYF.

About this clonotype: A read error is possible here, since a much larger clone lies one base away. V is TRBV4-1 and J is TRBJ2-7; D possibly corresponds to TRBD1 (5 bases). V dropped 1 base and J dropped 1 base, with 8 bases sitting between them. This CDR3 contains 14 residues. CDR1 and CDR2 (germline): MGHRA, YSYEKL. CDR3 coding DNA: TGCGCCAGCAGCCAAGGACAGAGGTCCTACGAGCAGTACTTC. It is translated as CASSQGQRSYEQYF.

Comments on this clonotype: A much larger clone lies a single base off, so this may be a read error. Given the absence of the conserved phenylalanine or tryptophan at the CDR3 end, a read error is likely. This chain joins TRBV12-3 or TRBV12-4 and TRBJ1-1, with TRBD1 matching over 10 bases. This CDR3 is 16 amino acids long. J gave up 1 base and V 5 bases, and 7 bases lay outside the gene matches. The DNA for the CDR3 is TGTGCCAGCAGTCTGTGGACAGGGGGATCGAACACTGAAGCTTTCCTT. Its protein is CASSLWTGGSNTEAFL.

This clonotype was counted at least ten times. The V gene is TRBV20-1, the J gene TRBJ2-5; D possibly corresponds to TRBD1 (7 bases). Germline V gene data show CDR1 as DFQATT and CDR2 as SNEGSKA (reference sequence). The V and J ends lost 3 bases and 4 bases respectively, with 12 bases between them. The CDR3 is 13 amino acids. The CDR3 DNA sequence: TGCAGTGCTAGGTACCAGGGGGGAGAGACCCAGTACTTC. Translation gives CSARYQGGETQYF.

This chain joins TRBV6-2 or TRBV6-3 and TRBJ1-1; 9 bases align to TRBD1. The CDR3 is 16 residues long. The junction had 14 bases not matched to a gene; V was cut back by 6 bases and J by 6 bases. The germline V gene encodes CDR1 MNHEY and CDR2 SVGEGT. CDR3 region: CASSPNRGPVTAEAFF. CDR3 coding DNA: TGTGCCAGCAGCCCAAACAGGGGGCCGGTTACGGCTGAAGCTTTCTTT.

This clonotype was observed at least ten times. The chain couples TRBV6-2 or TRBV6-3 to TRBJ1-3; no reliable D call. The CDR3 loop spans 13 amino acids. CDR1 MNHEY and CDR2 SVGEGT come from the germline V gene. V lost 9 bases, J lost 2 bases, and 11 bases lay in between. The CDR3 nucleotides are TGTGCCAGTCGAGAAGAAACTGGAAACACCATATATTTT. Its translation: CASREETGNTIYF.

The sample holds one count of this clonotype. A much larger clone lies one base from this, so it may be a read error. This chain uses TRBV5-6 with TRBJ1-1, with D possibly TRBD1 on 5 matching bases. In germline, CDR1 is SGHDT, CDR2 YYEEEE. The CDR3 contains 14 residues. Here the CDR3 DNA reads TGTGTCAGCAGCTTGGTCGCAGGGAGCACTGAAGCTTTCTTT. Its protein product is CVSSLVAGSTEAFF.

The chain couples TRBV3-1 to TRBJ2-6; D gene ambiguous. Trimming stripped 3 bases from V and 4 bases from J, with 4 bases between. In germline, CDR1 is LGHDT, CDR2 YNNKEL (reference sequence). This CDR3 has 13 residues. The CDR3 is CASSHEGANVLTF. The CDR3 DNA is TGTGCCAGCAGCCACGAGGGGGCCAACGTCCTGACTTTC.

This clonotype was recorded at least ten times. This sequence joins TRBV6-5 and TRBJ2-7; a possible D gene is TRBD1 (6 bases). Looked up from germline, CDR1 is MNHEY and CDR2 is SVGAGI. The CDR3 length is 16 residues. V was trimmed by 0 bases and J by 0 bases, leaving 12 bases between them. CDR3 in amino acids: CASSYSGTPDSYEQYF. The CDR3, as DNA: TGTGCCAGCAGTTACTCCGGGACACCGGACTCCTACGAGCAGTACTTC.